This T cell receptor (beta chain) was sequenced for a study of shared clonotypes between healthy human individuals. Study-wide results and caveats: Only blood underwent sampling, and tissue repertoires likely differ.

The donors, healthy adults who were HIV-negative, had experienced no recent acute infections or vaccinations. Everyone who donated was a Caucasian adult who lived in Nashville, Tennessee. Germline-derived CDR1 and CDR2 are SGHRS and YFSETQ. This CDR3 contains 14 residues. V was pared by 0 bases and J by 6 bases, with 2 bases of the junction left unmatched. The table came from immunoSEQ multiplex PCR; TCRdb's copy has only in-frame clones and leaves some out. This table holds roughly 2 million clones, 90% to 96% found once. Notes on this clone: Its matching antigen is unknown.

The chain is built from TRBV5-1 and TRBJ1-4; 7 bases are a match to TRBD1. The material sequenced was naive CD4+ T cells sorted from blood. Indicated subset: CD45RA+ positively selected. The sequence was obtained from a man aged 18 to 30 in good health. CDR3 amino acids: CASSLEGADEKLFF. The CDR3 DNA is TGCGCCAGCAGCTTGGAGGGGGCGGATGAAAAACTGTTTTTT.